The clone carrying this T cell receptor beta chain was observed at least ten times. The data were obtained in a study of blood T cell repertoires in COVID-19. Overall study context: Sample material is recorded as cDNA or gDNA derived from T cells, B-cell-depleted T cells, or PBMCs.

In the original analysis: Scientists estimated how many nucleated cells there were by amplifying reference gene primers. Using immunoSEQ multiplex PCR, the repertoire was profiled, and TCRdb retains in-frame clones only, with some absent. V and J calls plus clone size are reproduced from that table; the DNA served to infer D and trimming. The sample lists approximately 130,000 clones; around 80% were seen once. The CDR3 consists of 17 residues. The germline V gene has CDR1 SNHLY and CDR2 FYNNEI. Germline trimming cut 7 bases from V and 2 bases from J; bases unmatched to any gene: 11. The source of this sequence is a human donor in a cohort sampled during active COVID-19. The rearrangement uses TRBV2 and TRBJ2-6, with 7 bases lining up with TRBD2. The sample comprised peripheral blood. The DNA for the CDR3 is TGTGCCAGCATCCGCGGGGGTCTACAGACTGGGGCCAACGTCCTGACTTTC. It translates to CASIRGGLQTGANVLTF. Together with reference TRBV2 and TRBJ2-6, the CDR3 gives the full variable domain: EPEVTQTPSHQVTQMGQEVILRCVPISNHLYFYWYRQILGQKVEFLVSFYNNEISEKSEIFDDQFSVERPDGSNFTLKIRSTKLEDSAMYFCASIRGGLQTGANVLTFGAGSRLTVL.